This TCR beta chain was identified during a study of T cell responses to AZD1222 COVID-19 vaccine. Remarks on this clone: Its specificity is not known. At the DNA level, this CDR3 is encoded by other sequences in the same sample as well.

Germline-derived CDR1 and CDR2 are MDHEN and SYDVKM. The CDR3 runs to 11 residues. V was trimmed by 2 bases and J by 5 bases, leaving 3 bases between them. Broader study findings: Donors skewed white British and female; clonal diversity was possibly underestimated. All repertoire sampling was performed exclusively after the peak T cell response. Epitopes outside B.1.351 and B.1.1.7 mutated regions reportedly drew nearly half of spike TCRs.

Only in-frame clones appear in the TCRdb table, and some are missing; sequencing was by immunoSEQ multiplex PCR. The sample yields some 190,000 clones, over 90% seen once. The sequences come from peripheral blood, collected 28 days after the second AZD1222 dose. This chain joins TRBV28 and TRBJ2-5; D unresolved. This receptor was obtained from an adult who received the AZD1222 COVID-19 vaccine. CDR3 coding DNA: TGTGCCAGCAGTTTACGGGAGACCCAGTACTTC. Encoded protein: CASSLRETQYF.